This entry lists 28 T cell receptor beta chains sequenced from one sample in a study of CD8 T cells in ankylosing spondylitis. Via MiXCR, TCRdb re-called the 5' RACE reads, giving one row per CDR3 protein. The sample lists under 400,000 distinct CDR3 sequences, 11% occurring once. Source material: blood, either unsorted or a sorted T cell fraction (not recorded which). These receptors were obtained from a female donor with ankylosing spondylitis or in good health (not recorded which).

This clonotype was seen repeatedly, ten times or more. The chain has TRBV20-1 and TRBJ2-7, with 8 bases matching TRBD2. Germline loops: CDR1 DFQATT, CDR2 SNEGSKA (reference sequence). The CDR3 contains 16 residues. V shed 0 bases and J 3 bases; nucleotides not matched to a gene: 10. CDR3 in DNA: TGCAGTGCTAGAGATAGCCGGACTAGCATTGGCTACGAGCAGTACTTC. Translated, it gives CSARDSRTSIGYEQYF.

This clonotype was detected ten times or more. This chain uses TRBV11-2 with TRBJ2-1; D is possibly TRBD1 (5 bases). V was pared by 1 base and J by 6 bases, with 13 bases between. Germline V gene data show CDR1 as SGHAT and CDR2 as FQNNGV. The CDR3 contains 15 residues. CDR3 DNA sequence: TGTGCCAGCAGCTTAGCAGGGTACCCCTCCAATGAGCAGTTCTTC. Its translation is CASSLAGYPSNEQFF.

The chain joins TRBV20-1 to TRBJ2-1; 11 bases align to TRBD1. Germline CDR1 and CDR2: DFQATT and SNEGSKA (reference sequence). With 6 bases clipped from V and 8 bases from J, the junction kept 9 bases outside the gene matches. CDR3 length equals 14 residues. CDR3 region: CSANPGTGGDEQFF. CDR3 DNA sequence: TGCAGTGCCAACCCCGGGACAGGGGGGGATGAGCAGTTCTTC.

As concerns this clonotype: Its ends do not fully match the called genes, so a read error is possible. The chain recombines TRBV20-1 with TRBJ2-1; TRBD1 or TRBD2 may be the D gene (6 bases each). Per germline, CDR1 DFQATT and CDR2 SNEGSKA (reference sequence). The CDR3 runs 17 residues. CDR3: CCARDTEGERSYNEQFF. The CDR3 DNA is TGCTGTGCTAGAGATACGGAGGGGGAGCGCTCCTACAATGAGCAGTTCTTC.

The genes are TRBV7-9 and TRBJ2-3, with D tentatively TRBD2 (5 bases). V shed 5 bases and J shed 3 bases, with 15 bases lying between them. Germline loops: CDR1 SEHNR, CDR2 FQNEAQ (reference sequence). The CDR3 length is 15 residues. DNA for the CDR3: TGTGCCAGCAGCCTCGTGGGAGTAGGAACAGATACGCAGTATTTT. The encoded protein is CASSLVGVGTDTQYF.

This clonotype was seen a handful of times. The V gene is TRBV30, the J gene TRBJ1-2; no firm D call. The length of the CDR3 is 12 residues. Trimming removed 1 base from V and 3 bases from J, with 6 bases in between. CDR1 GTSNPN and CDR2 SVGIG come from the germline V gene (reference sequence). In DNA form, the CDR3 reads TGTGCCTGGAGTGGAGGCGACTATGGCTACACCTTC. Its translation: CAWSGGDYGYTF.

In its sample, this clonotype was seen a few times. The chain joins TRBV19 to TRBJ1-5; 11 bases agree with TRBD1. Germline V gene sequence: CDR1 LNHDA, CDR2 SQIVND (reference sequence). The V segment lost 4 bases and the J segment 4 bases; nucleotides outside the gene matches: 6. The CDR3 contains 16 residues. The CDR3 sequence is CASSTRDRGWNQPQHF. CDR3 DNA sequence: TGTGCCAGTAGTACTCGGGACAGGGGGTGGAATCAGCCCCAGCATTTT.

This clonotype was observed many times. The CDR3 sequence is CSARDLDGQQETQYF. DNA for the CDR3: TGCAGTGCTAGAGATTTGGACGGACAGCAAGAGACCCAGTACTTC. The rearrangement uses TRBV20-1 and TRBJ2-5, with TRBD1 as a possible D gene (6 bases). CDR1 and CDR2 (germline): DFQATT, SNEGSKA (reference sequence). CDR3 size: 15 residues. V lost 0 bases, J lost 2 bases, and 13 bases lay in between.

In its sample, this clonotype was seen many times. The chain uses TRBV4-1 and TRBJ2-7; D is unclear. The CDR3 has 13 amino acids. Germline V lookup: CDR1 MGHRA, CDR2 YSYEKL. The V end was cut by 2 bases, the J end by 0 bases, with 5 bases between. The chain's CDR3 is CASSQPVSYEQYF. CDR3 bases: TGCGCCAGCAGCCAACCAGTCTCCTACGAGCAGTACTTC.

This clonotype was counted ten times or more. CDR3 in DNA: TGTGCCAGCAGCCCTGCACTAGCGGTTCACAATGAGCAGTTCTTC. Translating gives CASSPALAVHNEQFF. V and J are TRBV12-3 or TRBV12-4 and TRBJ2-1; 8 bases are a match to TRBD2. The CDR3 consists of 15 residues. The junction had 9 bases not matched to a gene; V was cut back by 6 bases and J by 5 bases.

This clonotype was picked up many times. The chain is built from TRBV20-1 and TRBJ2-1, with TRBD2 matching 10 bases. J was trimmed by 9 bases and V by 0 bases; bases with no gene match: 8. Germline loops: CDR1 DFQATT, CDR2 SNEGSKA (reference sequence). CDR3 length: 15 amino acids. The CDR3 coding sequence is TGCAGTGCTAGAGAACAACTAGCGGGGAAGGTTGAGCAGTTCTTC. It encodes CSAREQLAGKVEQFF.

This clonotype was counted ten times or more. The gene calls are TRBV20-1 and TRBJ2-3, with a tentative D call TRBD2 (5 bases). V lost 7 bases to trimming and J lost 10 bases, with 12 bases between them. The CDR3 runs 10 residues. Germline V lookup: CDR1 DFQATT, CDR2 SNEGSKA (reference sequence). The CDR3 loop is CSVSPAAQYF. The DNA of the CDR3 is TGCAGTGTTTCCCCAGCGGCGCAGTATTTT.

This clonotype was detected ten times or more. The chain links TRBV5-1 to TRBJ2-1, with 13 positions matching TRBD2. CDR1 is SGHRS and CDR2 is YFSETQ in the germline V gene. V shed 4 bases and J 7 bases; nucleotides not matched to a gene: 5. The CDR3 consists of 15 residues. The CDR3 nucleotides are TGCGCCAGCAGCGCATCGACTAGCGGGGGGAATGAGCAGTTCTTC. Its protein product is CASSASTSGGNEQFF. The full variable domain, its missing parts supplied by reference TRBV5-1 and TRBJ2-1, is KAGVTQTPRYLIKTRGQQVTLSCSPISGHRSVSWYQQTPGQGLQFLFEYFSETQRNKGNFPGRFSGRQFSNSRSEMNVSTLELGDSALYLCASSASTSGGNEQFFGPGTRLTVL.

The rearrangement uses TRBV4-2 and TRBJ2-2, with 8 positions matching TRBD2. Per the germline V gene, CDR1 is LGHNA and CDR2 is YNFKEQ. V dropped 0 bases and J dropped 7; count of bases not matched to a gene: 7. The CDR3 contains 16 residues. DNA of the CDR3: TGTGCCAGCAGCCAAGAAGCGGGAGTTTGGGGCGGGGAGCTGTTTTTT. The encoded protein is CASSQEAGVWGGELFF.

This clonotype was detected ten times or more. The V and J genes are TRBV20-1 and TRBJ1-1; D uncertain. Trimming stripped 1 base from V and 1 base from J, with 13 bases between. CDR3 length equals 15 residues. CDR1 and CDR2 (germline): DFQATT, SNEGSKA (reference sequence). The CDR3 here is CSARAISPGNTEAFF. The CDR3, as DNA: TGCAGTGCTAGAGCCATCAGTCCCGGGAACACTGAAGCTTTCTTT.

This clonotype has a handful of counts. This sequence joins TRBV5-1 and TRBJ2-7; the match to TRBD1 covers 8 bases. Per the germline V gene, CDR1 is SGHRS and CDR2 is YFSETQ. The V gene end was trimmed by 1 base and the J gene end by 5 bases; junction bases not matched to a gene: 11. The CDR3 consists of 16 residues. The CDR3 loop is CASSLTPRQGYNEQYF. The DNA of the CDR3 is TGCGCCAGCAGCTTGACCCCAAGACAGGGGTACAACGAGCAGTACTTC.

The V and J genes are TRBV12-3 or TRBV12-4 and TRBJ1-1, with D tentatively TRBD1 (5 bases). The CDR3 is made up of 12 amino acids. The V and J ends lost 7 bases and 11 bases respectively, with 17 bases between them. The CDR3 region is CASTGGYRRAFF. The CDR3 nucleotides are TGTGCCAGCACCGGGGGGTATCGAAGGGCTTTCTTT.

This clonotype appeared many times. The rearrangement joins TRBV15 to TRBJ1-1; D gene ambiguous. V lost 0 bases, J lost 1 base, and 9 bases lay in between. CDR1 and CDR2 (germline): LNHNV, YYDKDF (reference sequence). The CDR3 sequence is 15 residues long. The CDR3 reads CATSRDLRPNTEAFF. For the CDR3, the DNA is TGTGCCACCAGCAGAGATCTCAGACCGAACACTGAAGCTTTCTTT.

Note on this clonotype: A much larger clone sits a single nucleotide away, making a read error possible. The V gene is TRBV7-2, the J gene TRBJ1-6, with 8 bases matching TRBD1. Germline-derived CDR1 and CDR2 are SGHTA and FQGNSA. This CDR3 region has 15 residues. The CDR3 DNA sequence: TGTGTCAGCAGCCGCGGACAGGGTTGGGATTCACCCCTCCACTTT. Translated: CVSSRGQGWDSPLHF. The whole variable domain, filled in from reference TRBV7-2 and TRBJ1-6, reads GAGVSQSPSNKVTEKGKDVELRCDPISGHTALYWYRQSLGQGLEFLIYFQGNSAPDKSGLPSDRFSAERTGGSVSTLTIQRTQQEDSAVYLCVSSRGQGWDSPLHFGNGTRLTVT.

This clonotype came up many times. The gene calls are TRBV20-1 and TRBJ1-1, with a tentative D call TRBD1 (6 bases). The germline V and J ends were trimmed by 0 bases and 6 bases, with 23 bases remaining between them. Germline CDR1 and CDR2: DFQATT and SNEGSKA (reference sequence). There are 17 residues in the CDR3. CDR3 sequence: CSARDGTSQRPGAEAFF. The CDR3 DNA reads TGCAGTGCTAGAGATGGGACATCCCAAAGGCCAGGTGCTGAAGCTTTCTTT.

The V call is TRBV5-1, the J call TRBJ2-3; 13 positions match TRBD2. This CDR3 has 16 residues. The germline gives CDR1 SGHRS, CDR2 YFSETQ. Losses at the gene ends were 2 bases for V and 1 base for J; bases not matched to a gene: 1. The CDR3 sequence: CASSLGTSGGTDTQYF. The CDR3 DNA reads as TGCGCCAGCAGCTTAGGGACTAGCGGGGGCACAGATACGCAGTATTTT.

The table lists this clonotype with many counts. J is TRBJ2-6 and V is TRBV20-1; 14 positions agree with TRBD2. Trimming removed 0 bases from V and 2 bases from J; junction bases left unmatched: 3. The germline V gene encodes CDR1 DFQATT and CDR2 SNEGSKA (reference sequence). There are 18 residues in the CDR3. In nucleotides, the CDR3 is TGCAGTGCTAGAGATGGGACTAGCGGGAGAGCTGGGGCCAACGTCCTGACTTTC. Protein product: CSARDGTSGRAGANVLTF.

The count of this clonotype is one. The chain couples TRBV11-2 to TRBJ1-1, with D possibly TRBD1 on 5 matching bases. Deletions cut 3 bases from V and 5 bases from J, with 16 bases between. The CDR3 spans 15 residues. CDR1 SGHAT and CDR2 FQNNGV come from the germline V gene. CDR3: CASSFFGGRRTEAFF. CDR3 in DNA: TGTGCCAGCAGCTTCTTTGGGGGAAGGAGAACTGAAGCTTTCTTT.

This clonotype has at least ten counts. The V and J genes are TRBV7-2 and TRBJ2-1; TRBD1 is a possible D gene (5 bases). The CDR3 sequence is 14 residues long. V was pared by 3 bases and J by 5 bases, with 11 bases between. The germline gives CDR1 SGHTA, CDR2 FQGNSA. The CDR3 region is CASSLRQINNEQFF. CDR3 DNA sequence: TGTGCCAGCAGCTTGAGACAGATTAACAATGAGCAGTTCTTC.

This clonotype was recorded at least ten times. This chain links TRBV6-1 with TRBJ2-7; D is unresolved. V lost 6 bases, J lost 4 bases, and 16 bases lay in between. This CDR3 spans 14 amino acids. CDR1 is MNHNS and CDR2 is SASEGT in the germline V gene. Here the CDR3 DNA reads TGTGCCAGCAGAACCCTAGGAGTCCCTTACGAGCAGTACTTC. The encoded protein is CASRTLGVPYEQYF.

There are a few counts of this clonotype. The chain employs TRBV7-2 and TRBJ2-2, with D maybe TRBD1 (6 bases). Germline CDR1 is SGHTA and CDR2 is FQGNSA. Trimming cost V 5 bases and J 4 bases, with 14 bases left between them. This CDR3 is built from 15 residues. CDR3 sequence: CASSRQGRVTGELFF. The CDR3 nucleotides are TGTGCCAGCAGCCGCCAGGGGCGGGTCACCGGGGAGCTGTTTTTT.

This clonotype was observed many times. This chain uses TRBV20-1 with TRBJ2-3; the D gene is possibly TRBD1 (6 bases). The CDR3 is made up of 15 amino acids. The germline CDR1 and CDR2 sequences are DFQATT and SNEGSKA (reference sequence). V was trimmed by 6 bases and J by 3 bases, leaving 19 bases between them. In DNA, the CDR3 is TGCAGTGCCTTCAGATCACAGGGCGGTACAGATACGCAGTATTTT. Its translation is CSAFRSQGGTDTQYF.

This clonotype was counted a few times. The gene calls are TRBV19 and TRBJ2-3; TRBD2 agrees at 13 bases. The CDR3 consists of 16 residues. Germline CDR1 is LNHDA and CDR2 is SQIVND (reference sequence). V shed 7 bases and J 2 bases; nucleotides not matched to a gene: 6. The CDR3 spells CASIRTSGRNTDTQYF. The CDR3 DNA reads as TGTGCCAGTATACGGACTAGCGGGAGAAACACAGATACGCAGTATTTT.